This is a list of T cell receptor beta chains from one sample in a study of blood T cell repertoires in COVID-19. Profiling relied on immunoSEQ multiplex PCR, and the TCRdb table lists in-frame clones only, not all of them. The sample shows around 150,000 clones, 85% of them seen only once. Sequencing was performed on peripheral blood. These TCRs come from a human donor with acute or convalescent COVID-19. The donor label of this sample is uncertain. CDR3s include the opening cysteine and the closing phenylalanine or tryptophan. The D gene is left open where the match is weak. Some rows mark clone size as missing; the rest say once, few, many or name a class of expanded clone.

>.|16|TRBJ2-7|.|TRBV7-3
TGTGCCAGCAGCCCACGGGGGGGACAGGGAGGAAACGAGCAGTACTTC
CASSPRGGQGGNEQYF
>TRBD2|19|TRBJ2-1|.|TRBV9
TGTGCCAGCAGCGTAGACCCAGGGACTAGCGGGGGGGTTAAGGGTGAGCAGTTCTTC
CASSVDPGTSGGVKGEQFF
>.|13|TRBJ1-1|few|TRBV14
TGTGCCAGCACCCCGAAGCTCTGGACTGAAGCTTTCTTT
CASTPKLWTEAFF
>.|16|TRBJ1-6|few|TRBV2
TGTGCCAGCACATTTAGGGCGGAACTAGAGAATTCACCCCTCCACTTT
CASTFRAELENSPLHF
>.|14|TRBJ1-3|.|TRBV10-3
TGTGCCATCAGTCAGGGCTCTACTGGAAACACCATATATTTT
CAISQGSTGNTIYF
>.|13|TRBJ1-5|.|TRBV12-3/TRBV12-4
TGTGCCAGCAGTTTGACGACTAATCAGCCCCAGCATTTT
CASSLTTNQPQHF
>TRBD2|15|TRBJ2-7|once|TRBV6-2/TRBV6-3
TGTGCCAGCAGTTTTGGCGGGGGGGCTAGCGGCGAGCAGTACTTC
CASSFGGGASGEQYF
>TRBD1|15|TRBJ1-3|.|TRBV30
TGTGCCTGGACCAAGAATACAGGGGTAGGAAACACCATATATTTT
CAWTKNTGVGNTIYF
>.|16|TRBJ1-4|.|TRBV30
TGTGCCTGGAGTCCACGAGTATGGGCCCCTAATGAAAAACTGTTTTTT
CAWSPRVWAPNEKLFF
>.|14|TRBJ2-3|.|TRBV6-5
TGTGCCAGCAGGCCATCAGGGGGCACAGATACGCAGTATTTT
CASRPSGGTDTQYF
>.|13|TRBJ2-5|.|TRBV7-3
TGTGCCAGCAGCCAAGGGGGTAAAGAGACCCAGTACTTC
CASSQGGKETQYF
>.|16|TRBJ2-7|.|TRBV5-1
TGCGCCAGCAGCTTTAACCGGGACACATCCTACTACGAGCAGTACTTC
CASSFNRDTSYYEQYF
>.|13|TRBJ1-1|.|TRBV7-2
TGTGCCAGCAGCCCCCAGGGTAACACTGAAGCTTTCTTT
CASSPQGNTEAFF
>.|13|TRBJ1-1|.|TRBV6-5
TGTGCCAGCTACAACTGGGGGAGGACTGAAGCTTTCTTT
CASYNWGRTEAFF
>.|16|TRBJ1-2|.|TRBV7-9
TGTGCCAGCAGCTGGGTCGGACAGCCCCCTAACTATGGCTACACCTTC
CASSWVGQPPNYGYTF
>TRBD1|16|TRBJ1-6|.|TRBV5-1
TGCGCCAGCAGCTTAGGGGGCCCACTCTATAATTCACCCCTCCACTTT
CASSLGGPLYNSPLHF
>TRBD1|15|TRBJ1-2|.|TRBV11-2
TGTGCCAGCAGCTCCCCCGGGACAGGGGGTTATGGCTACACCTTC
CASSSPGTGGYGYTF
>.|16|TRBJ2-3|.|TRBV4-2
TGTGCCAGCAGCCAAGATCAGTCGGGTAGCACAGATACGCAGTATTTT
CASSQDQSGSTDTQYF
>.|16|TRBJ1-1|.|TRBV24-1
TGTGCCACCAGTCGCAGGGGACCAGGTTTGAACACTGAAGCTTTCTTT
CATSRRGPGLNTEAFF
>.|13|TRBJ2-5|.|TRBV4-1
TGCGCCAGCAGCCAATGGCAGGGGGAGACCCAGTACTTC
CASSQWQGETQYF
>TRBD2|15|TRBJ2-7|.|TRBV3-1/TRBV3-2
TGTGCCAGCAGCCAAGGTGGGACTAGAGCCTACGAGCAGTACTTC
CASSQGGTRAYEQYF
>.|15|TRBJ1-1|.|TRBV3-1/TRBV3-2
TGTGCCAGCAGCCTAAGGGGTGTACTGAACACTGAAGCTTTCTTT
CASSLRGVLNTEAFF
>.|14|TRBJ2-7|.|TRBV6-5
TGTGCCAGCAGTTCACGGAGGGTTAGGCACGAGCAGTACTTC
CASSSRRVRHEQYF
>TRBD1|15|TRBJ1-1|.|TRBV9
TGTGCCAGCAGCCCTTCCGGGACAGGGAACACTGAAGCTTTCTTT
CASSPSGTGNTEAFF
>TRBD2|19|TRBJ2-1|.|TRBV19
TGTGCCAGTAGTAAGCGGCCTAGCGGGGCCATAGTATCCTACAATGAGCAGTTCTTC
CASSKRPSGAIVSYNEQFF
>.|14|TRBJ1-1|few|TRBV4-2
TGTGCCAGCAGCCAAATAACCGGGGGGACTGAAGCTTTCTTT
CASSQITGGTEAFF
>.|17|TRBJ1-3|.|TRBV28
TGTGCCAGCAGCGCCACCCTGGGGGACACCTCTGGAAACACCATATATTTT
CASSATLGDTSGNTIYF
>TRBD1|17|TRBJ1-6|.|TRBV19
TGTGCCAGTAGTGGGACAGGGGGCTTTGCCTATAATTCACCCCTCCACTTT
CASSGTGGFAYNSPLHF
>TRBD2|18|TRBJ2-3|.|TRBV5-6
TGTGCCAGCAGCTGGCGTAGCGGGCAACCCTCGGGCACAGATACGCAGTATTTT
CASSWRSGQPSGTDTQYF
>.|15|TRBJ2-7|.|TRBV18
TGTGCCAGCTCATCGCGGAAGGGGGTGTTGGACGAGCAGTACTTC
CASSSRKGVLDEQYF
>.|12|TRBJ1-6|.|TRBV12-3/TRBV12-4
TGTGCCAGCAGTTCACCAGACATCTATCTCCACTTT
CASSSPDIYLHF
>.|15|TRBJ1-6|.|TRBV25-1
TGTGCCAGCTGTTCCTTCTCCTCCTATAATTCACCCCTCCACTTT
CASCSFSSYNSPLHF
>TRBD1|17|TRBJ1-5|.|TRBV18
TGTGCCAGCTCACCAATCGGACAGGGCCCTGGCAATCAGCCCCAGCATTTT
CASSPIGQGPGNQPQHF
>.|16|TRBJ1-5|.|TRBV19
TGTGCCAGTATAATGGAGTGGCAGCTTAGCAATCAGCCCCAGCATTTT
CASIMEWQLSNQPQHF
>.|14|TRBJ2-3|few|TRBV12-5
TGTGCTAGTGACCTTTTCACCGGGTCGTCTACGCAGTATTTT
CASDLFTGSSTQYF
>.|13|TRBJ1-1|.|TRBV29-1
TGCAGCGTAAATTGGAGGGGGGGAACTGAAGCTTTCTTT
CSVNWRGGTEAFF
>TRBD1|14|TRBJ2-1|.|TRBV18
TGTGCCAGCTCACCGGGGACAGGGGGCAATGAGCAGTTCTTC
CASSPGTGGNEQFF
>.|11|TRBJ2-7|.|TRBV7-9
TGTGCCAGCAGCGAGGACAGCGAGCAGTACTTC
CASSEDSEQYF